This TCR beta chain was profiled in a study of graft-versus-host responses after intestinal transplantation (dated by TCRdb to about 2021). Background on the whole study: Multivisceral, liver-intestinal, or isolated intestinal transplants were received by the recipients. After intestinal transplantation, graft-versus-host and host-versus-graft alloreactive T cell clones were followed in the graft, circulation and bone marrow using bulk TCR-beta CDR3 sequencing. Every recipient was given anti-thymocyte globulin induction, followed by roughly 3 years of maintenance tacrolimus and steroids. A peak of at least 4% donor T cells among recipient peripheral blood mononuclear cells was the definition used for donor T cell macrochimerism. The cohort enrolled some 23 intestinal transplant recipients including one retransplant, and 3 patients lacking pretransplant specimens were excluded. To identify alloreactive clones, pre-transplant mixed lymphocyte reaction products were sequenced and then compared with unstimulated pre-transplant donor and recipient T cells. Instead of going to the commercial service, samples from three later patients were sequenced in-house on an Illumina MiSeq and processed with MiXCR.

Note on this clone: No base quality values were provided; no much bigger clone lies one nucleotide off.

The sample's time point label is to be understood as: cells obtained before transplantation from donor or recipient. In the mixed lymphocyte reactions, some 200,000 CFSE-labeled pre-transplant responders were plated with some 200,000 irradiated violet-dye-labeled stimulators and cultured for 5 to 6 days. After the mixed lymphocyte reaction, proliferating CD3+CD4+CFSE-low and CD3+CD8+CFSE-low responder cells were FACS-sorted on a BD Influx sorter. There are 10 amino acids in the CDR3, from cysteine to phenylalanine inclusive. Only the CDR3 region is kept as DNA, spanning 30 bases read in frame from base 1. V drops 0 bases and J drops 13 bases, leaving 4 bases in between. Per the germline V gene, SGHTA is the CDR1 and FQGNSA is the CDR2. Libraries were built with the immunoSEQ multiplex PCR assay. For most patients, genomic DNA was isolated using the Qiagen DNeasy Blood and Tissue Kit and was shipped frozen to Adaptive Biotechnologies for TCR sequencing. Adaptive Biotechnologies carried out high-throughput TCR-beta CDR3 sequencing of genomic DNA for most patients. The authors' analysis ran thus. Adaptive's ImmunoSEQ software supplied the TCR sequencing data for 15 to 20 patients, while MiXCR and VDJtools were used to process a few other patients. CD4 versus CD8 sorting errors were corrected by removing sequences found in both subsets at a frequency ratio below 5:1. CDR3 nucleotide sequences shared by donor and recipient were removed because the origin of these sequences could not be assigned. Alloreactive clones required at least 2-fold expansion over unstimulated cells and minimum CFSE-low frequency of 0.002% (template counts) or 0.001% (read counts). Clones detected in sequenced pre-transplant spleen, lymph node, or MLR CFSE-low populations of the donor or recipient were defined as mappable. Cumulative frequency of alloreactive clones was calculated as a percentage of all sequences weighted by copy number. The clones in this table, taken by TCRdb from immuneACCESS, are in-frame only. Not every clone is retained; where verified, under half of the shortfall comes from an unresolved V gene, and the cause of the rest is unknown. The DNA was the basis for D and trimming; V, J and clone size are from that table. The sample table lists 10,000 or so clones, around a third of them with a count of one. The ten largest account for 10% to 15% of the sample.

Study-wide findings and limitations: GvH clones were detected in recipient bone marrow, and some appeared earlier in ileal mucosa or blood, consistent with an intestinal mucosal origin. Peak levels of circulating GvH clones were associated with declines in HvG clones early after transplant. In the allografts of patients with donor T cell macrochimerism, GvH to HvG T cell clonal ratios were high. Conclusions were limited by the relatively low number and heterogeneity of intestinal transplant patients.

The rearranged chain carries TRBV7-2 and TRBJ2-1; no confident D gene assignment can be made. Sequenced material: alloreactive CD8+ T cells from a mixed lymphocyte reaction culture, taken before intestinal transplant. What this sample's cell subset or site label stands for: CFSE-low proliferating T cells sorted from roughly six-day pre-transplant mixed lymphocyte reaction (GvH or HvG direction). The origin of this receptor is a human patient who received an intestinal transplant. The CDR3 here reads CASSLATQFF. Read as DNA, the sequence is TGTGCCAGCAGCTTAGCGACTCAGTTCTTC.